This T cell receptor (beta chain) was captured by sequencing in a study of blood T cell repertoires in COVID-19. In the study overall: COVID-19 samples from acute and convalescent phases originated in the United States, Italy and Spain. T cells, B-cell-depleted T cells, or PBMCs provided the cDNA or gDNA that served as material.

Original handling: Nucleated cell counts were estimated from reference gene primer amplification. Sequencing used immunoSEQ multiplex PCR; TCRdb keeps in-frame clones, though not all of them. The V and J calls and clone size are taken from that table; D and trimming were inferred from the DNA. The sample has 150,000 to 200,000 clones, around 90% seen once; the top ten hold roughly 9%. This clone appeared a few times. Clinical history as reported by participants underpinned cohort assignment. Trimming took 6 bases from V and 1 from J, leaving 9 bases between them. The CDR3 is 13 amino acids. V usage is TRBV12-3 or TRBV12-4 and J usage is TRBJ1-1; no clear D gene. The sequence was obtained from a woman younger than 35 who had recovered from COVID-19. Sequencing was carried out using PBMCs or T cells enriched from blood (not recorded which). The CDR3 nucleotides read TGTGCCAGCAGGGAGTCCTGGAACACTGAAGCTTTCTTT. This gives the protein CASRESWNTEAFF.